Each of the 19 T cell receptor beta chains below was sequenced from the same sample in a study of neurological immune-mediated disorders. TCRdb reprocessed the 5' RACE reads via MiXCR and lists one record per CDR3 protein. The sample has about 90,000 distinct CDR3 sequences, roughly 13% seen once. Time point denoted: longitudinal time-point 2. The sequencing sample was made of PBMCs. Receptors originate from a female donor with HTLV-1-associated myelopathy (HAM/TSP).

This clonotype showed up many times. The genes are TRBV9 and TRBJ2-5; D is undetermined. There are 14 residues in the CDR3. The V end lost 0 bases, the J end lost 7 bases, and 13 bases lay between the germline ends. The germline V gene has CDR1 SGDLS and CDR2 YYNGEE. The CDR3 spells CASSVDSTKATQYF. CDR3 DNA sequence: TGTGCCAGCAGCGTAGACAGTACTAAAGCGACCCAGTACTTC.

A few counts support this clonotype. A much bigger clone sits one base away, suggesting this may be a read error. This chain uses TRBV6-2 or TRBV6-3 with TRBJ2-1, with D possibly being TRBD1 or TRBD2 (6 bases each). The CDR3 length is 14 residues. CDR1 and CDR2 from the germline V gene are MNHEY and SVGEGT. V dropped 7 bases and J dropped 2 bases, with 12 bases sitting between them. The CDR3 here is CASTHGGTYNEQFF. Written as DNA, the CDR3 is TGTGCCAGCACCCACGGGGGCACCTACAATGAGCAGTTCTTC.

This clonotype occurred many times. The V and J genes are TRBV29-1 and TRBJ2-7; D is perhaps TRBD1 (5 bases). V was clipped by 6 bases and J by 2 bases, with 11 bases between them. The CDR3 totals 12 residues. Germline CDR1 and CDR2: SQVTM and ANQGSEA. The CDR3 DNA sequence: TGCAGCGTCCGCGCAGGGACCTACGAGCAGTACTTC. Its translation is CSVRAGTYEQYF.

This clonotype has a count of ten or more. The gene calls are TRBV5-1 and TRBJ2-7, with D possibly being TRBD1 or TRBD2 (5 bases each). The V and J ends lost 0 bases and 5 bases respectively, with 15 bases between them. The CDR3 extends over 15 amino acids. Germline V gene data show CDR1 as SGHRS and CDR2 as YFSETQ. CDR3 DNA: TGCGCCAGCAGCTTGGGACACGGGACGATACACGAGCAGTACTTC. It codes for CASSLGHGTIHEQYF. Complete variable domain (other parts from reference TRBV5-1 and TRBJ2-7): KAGVTQTPRYLIKTRGQQVTLSCSPISGHRSVSWYQQTPGQGLQFLFEYFSETQRNKGNFPGRFSGRQFSNSRSEMNVSTLELGDSALYLCASSLGHGTIHEQYFGPGTRLTVT.

The sample holds many counts of this clonotype. CDR3 bases: TGTGCCAGCAGCCGTCAGGGTTCCACCGGGGAGCTGTTTTTT. Its protein product is CASSRQGSTGELFF. The gene calls are TRBV3-1 and TRBJ2-2; D possibly corresponds to TRBD1 (5 bases). Germline CDR1 LGHDT, CDR2 YNNKEL (reference sequence). This CDR3 comprises 14 residues. V lost 4 bases and J lost 4, with 10 bases in between. Complete variable domain (other parts from reference TRBV3-1 and TRBJ2-2): DTAVSQTPKYLVTQMGNDKSIKCEQNLGHDTMYWYKQDSKKFLKIMFSYNNKELIINETVPNRFSPKSPDKAHLNLHINSLELGDSAVYFCASSRQGSTGELFFGEGSRLTVL.

In this sample, this clonotype turned up once. The junction differs from germline at one of its ends, possibly a read error. The chain uses TRBV5-1 and TRBJ2-7; 11 bases map to TRBD2. The CDR3 contains 14 residues. Germline CDR1 is SGHRS and CDR2 is YFSETQ. This CDR3 is CANSLLAGVNEQYF. The DNA of the CDR3 is TGCGCCAACAGCTTACTAGCGGGGGTTAACGAGCAGTACTTC.

This clonotype was picked up many times. The CDR3 reads CASSLHRPNTGELFF. The CDR3 nucleotides are TGCGCCAGCAGCTTACACAGACCGAACACCGGGGAGCTGTTTTTT. The chain combines TRBV5-1 with TRBJ2-2; the D is unclear. Trimming took off 2 bases at V and 0 bases at J, with 8 bases between the two ends. Germline-derived CDR1 and CDR2 are SGHRS and YFSETQ. The CDR3 is 15 residues long.

This clonotype was seen at least ten times. The chain joins TRBV20-1 to TRBJ2-1, with 14 positions matching TRBD2. From germline, CDR1 is DFQATT and CDR2 SNEGSKA (reference sequence). The CDR3 has 17 residues. J gave up 1 base and V 6 bases, and 8 bases lay outside the gene matches. The CDR3 loop is CSAPGLAGAWSYNEQFF. For the CDR3, the DNA is TGCAGTGCCCCGGGACTAGCGGGGGCTTGGTCCTACAATGAGCAGTTCTTC.

There are many counts of this clonotype. V is TRBV9 and J is TRBJ2-3; perhaps D is TRBD1 or TRBD2 (5 bases each). This CDR3 region has 16 residues. Germline CDR1 and CDR2: SGDLS and YYNGEE. V was clipped by 6 bases and J by 5 bases, with 22 bases between them. The CDR3 region is CASTRSGTPGVDTQYF. For the CDR3, the DNA is TGTGCCAGCACTCGATCCGGGACCCCGGGTGTAGATACGCAGTATTTT.

Many counts were recorded for this clonotype. The chain recombines TRBV5-1 with TRBJ2-5, with 9 bases matching TRBD1. Germline V gives CDR1 SGHRS, CDR2 YFSETQ. The CDR3 consists of 15 residues. The V and J ends lost 6 bases and 4 bases, in that order; junction bases with no gene match: 10. The CDR3 DNA reads as TGCGCCAGCAATGGAGGAGGGACAGGGATAGAGACCCAGTACTTC. This gives the protein CASNGGGTGIETQYF.

This clonotype was seen repeatedly, ten times or more. Here the CDR3 DNA reads TGTGCCAGCAGCCTCCGGGACGGTTCGAACACCGGGGAGCTGTTTTTT. Amino acid sequence: CASSLRDGSNTGELFF. The rearrangement links TRBV3-1 to TRBJ2-2; D may match TRBD1 or TRBD2 (5 bases each). CDR3 length: 16 residues. The germline V gene has CDR1 LGHDT and CDR2 YNNKEL (reference sequence). V lost 4 bases, J lost 0 bases, and 12 bases lay in between. Filled out from reference TRBV3-1 and TRBJ2-2, the complete variable domain reads DTAVSQTPKYLVTQMGNDKSIKCEQNLGHDTMYWYKQDSKKFLKIMFSYNNKELIINETVPNRFSPKSPDKAHLNLHINSLELGDSAVYFCASSLRDGSNTGELFFGEGSRLTVL.

The sample holds many counts of this clonotype. This chain links TRBV5-1 with TRBJ2-3; D remains unclear. With 4 bases removed from V and 4 bases from J, the gap between germline ends came to 13 bases. The CDR3 runs to 14 residues. CDR1 is SGHRS and CDR2 is YFSETQ in the germline V gene. The CDR3 sequence is CASSAADAADTQYF. For the CDR3, the DNA is TGCGCCAGCAGCGCTGCTGATGCGGCAGATACGCAGTATTTT.

The table lists this clonotype with many counts. The V gene is TRBV5-1, the J gene TRBJ2-2, with D perhaps TRBD1 (5 bases). Trimming left V 4 bases short and J 2 bases short, with 12 bases between. CDR3 size: 15 residues. CDR1 and CDR2 from the germline V gene are SGHRS and YFSETQ. CDR3 residues: CASSAQGRNTGELFF. The CDR3 DNA follows: TGCGCCAGCAGCGCGCAGGGCCGAAACACCGGGGAGCTGTTTTTT.

This clonotype was picked up many times. J is TRBJ2-2 and V is TRBV5-1; D gene uncertain. This CDR3 is built from 15 residues. CDR1 is SGHRS and CDR2 is YFSETQ in the germline V gene. The ends were cut back, 3 bases at V and 2 bases at J, with 11 bases in the middle. The CDR3 DNA is TGCGCCAGCAGCTCTCAGACCGCAAACACCGGGGAGCTGTTTTTT. Protein product: CASSSQTANTGELFF. Drawing the rest from reference TRBV5-1 and TRBJ2-2, the complete variable domain is KAGVTQTPRYLIKTRGQQVTLSCSPISGHRSVSWYQQTPGQGLQFLFEYFSETQRNKGNFPGRFSGRQFSNSRSEMNVSTLELGDSALYLCASSSQTANTGELFFGEGSRLTVL.

Many counts were recorded for this clonotype. J is TRBJ2-3 and V is TRBV9; D unclear. Trimming pared 4 bases from V and 3 bases from J, leaving 9 bases between. The CDR3 is 13 residues long. In germline, CDR1 is SGDLS, CDR2 YYNGEE. Here the CDR3 reads CASSFIFTDTQYF. CDR3 in DNA: TGTGCCAGCAGCTTCATCTTTACAGATACGCAGTATTTT.

There are many counts of this clonotype. This chain uses TRBV15 with TRBJ2-4; 9 nucleotides agree with TRBD1. After removal of 0 bases from V and 1 base from J, the junction contained 4 bases not matched to a gene. Germline-derived CDR1 and CDR2 are LNHNV and YYDKDF (reference sequence). The CDR3 sequence is 17 residues long. The CDR3 is CATSRDAGTGAKNIQYF. The DNA of the CDR3 is TGTGCCACCAGCAGAGATGCGGGGACAGGGGCCAAAAACATTCAGTACTTC.

This clonotype was recorded many times. V gene TRBV6-5 combines with J gene TRBJ1-6; D is unresolved. V lost 2 bases, J lost 5 bases, and 13 bases lay in between. There are 16 residues in the CDR3. Per germline, CDR1 MNHEY and CDR2 SVGAGI. The CDR3 DNA reads TGTGCCAGCAGTTACACGAAGCCGGGTGATAATTCACCCCTCCACTTT. Its protein product is CASSYTKPGDNSPLHF.

At least ten counts were recorded for this clonotype. Here the CDR3 reads CASSQSGGAFEQFF. CDR3 DNA sequence: TGTGCCAGCAGCCAAAGCGGGGGGGCCTTTGAGCAGTTCTTC. V gene TRBV3-1 combines with J gene TRBJ2-1; 10 bases align to TRBD2. The CDR3 consists of 14 residues. Germline V gene sequence: CDR1 LGHDT, CDR2 YNNKEL (reference sequence). The V and J ends lost 2 bases and 9 bases, in that order; junction bases with no gene match: 4.

This clonotype appeared many times. This chain links TRBV29-1 with TRBJ2-3, with 9 bases identical to TRBD1. This CDR3 comprises 13 residues. The germline gives CDR1 SQVTM, CDR2 ANQGSEA. Germline trimming cut 3 bases from V and 9 bases from J; bases unmatched to any gene: 7. CDR3 region: CSVDRTGVKTQYF. The CDR3 DNA reads as TGCAGCGTTGATAGGACAGGGGTTAAGACGCAGTATTTT.